This T cell receptor (beta chain) was sequenced during a study of T cell repertoires in cytomegalovirus infection. Turning to the study itself: CMV infection plus the matching HLA type was flagged by public TCR beta signatures. Findings and limits, study-wide: Clonotypes of TCR beta that were HLA-C-restricted and CMV-specific dominated the ex vivo response. Cumulative frequency of public TCR beta families picked out carriers of CMV plus the relevant HLA.

TCRdb reprocessed the reads with MiXCR, giving one entry per CDR3 protein. The sample lists hundreds of thousands of distinct CDR3 sequences; approximately 6.7% were seen once. This clonotype was counted many times. Its antigen remains unknown. This may be a read error: a much more frequent sequence differs by one nucleotide. Trimming removed 5 bases at V and 0 bases at J, with 8 bases between. The V gene's germline CDR1 is SGHTA and CDR2 FQGNSA. CDR3 length equals 13 residues. This TCR was recovered from a human donor in good health (CMV status not recorded). Some clones in this sample may be carry-over from other donors' samples. This chain uses TRBV7-2 with TRBJ2-7; D is possibly TRBD1 (5 bases). The sample consisted of PBMCs. The CDR3 spells CASSQDNSYEQYF. The CDR3 DNA is TGTGCCAGCAGCCAGGACAACTCCTACGAGCAGTACTTC.